This TCR beta chain comes out of a study of human T cells and chemical hapten exposure. This clonotype was recorded many times. Germline V lookup: CDR1 MDHEN, CDR2 SYDVKM. The length of the CDR3 is 15 residues. V was cut by 8 bases and J by 0 bases, with 14 bases left in between. Time point indicated: pre-sensitization, week 0. Stated treatment: therapeutic diphenylcyclopropenone sensitization with weekly scalp DPC. TCRdb itself ran the RACE reads through MiXCR, one entry per CDR3 protein. The table has some 400,000 distinct CDR3 sequences, 4.5% to 5.5% seen once; the top ten hold 2.5% to 3%. The clonotype was recovered from a woman aged 45-65 years with alopecia areata. Some clones in this sample may be carry-over from other donors' samples. Sequenced material: whole blood, taken in connection with sensitization to the hapten diphenylcyclopropenone (DPC). V usage is TRBV28 and J usage is TRBJ1-5, with D uncertain. The CDR3 reads CASQHYTNSNQPQHF. The CDR3 DNA reads as TGTGCCAGCCAGCACTACACTAATAGCAATCAGCCCCAGCATTTT. The entire variable domain, with the rest obtained from reference TRBV28 and TRBJ1-5, is as follows: DVKVTQSSRYLVKRTGEKVFLECVQDMDHENMFWYRQDPGLGLRLIYFSYDVKMKEKGDIPEGYSVSREKKERFSLILESASTNQTSMYLCASQHYTNSNQPQHFGDGTRLSIL.